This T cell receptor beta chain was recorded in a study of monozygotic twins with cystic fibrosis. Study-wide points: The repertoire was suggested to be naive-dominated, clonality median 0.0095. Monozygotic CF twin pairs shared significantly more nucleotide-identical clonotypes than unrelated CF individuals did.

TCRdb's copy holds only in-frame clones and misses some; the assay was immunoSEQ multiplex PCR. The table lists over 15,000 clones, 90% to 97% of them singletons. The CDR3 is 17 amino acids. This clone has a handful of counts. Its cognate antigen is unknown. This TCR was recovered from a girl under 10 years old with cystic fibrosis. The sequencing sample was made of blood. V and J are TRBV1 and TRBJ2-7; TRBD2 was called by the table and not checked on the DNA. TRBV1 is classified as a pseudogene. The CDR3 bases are TGCACCAGCAGCCAAGATGGGCTAGCGGGGGAGCTCTACGAGCAGTACTTC. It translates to CTSSQDGLAGELYEQYF.